The T cell receptor (beta chain) described here comes from a study of control samples from healthy donors and cancer patients. Assay: immunoSEQ multiplex PCR; the TCRdb copy retains only in-frame clones and omits some. Here the sample spans tens of thousands of clones, approximately 94% being singletons. Germline V gene lookup returns CDR1 SGHNT and CDR2 YYREEE (reference sequence). Trimming stripped 5 bases from V and 7 bases from J, with 16 bases between. CDR3 length equals 15 residues. The rearrangement joins TRBV5-4 to TRBJ1-6; D might be TRBD1 (5 bases). The source of this sequence is a man aged 25 to 40 with colorectal cancer. What was sequenced was PBMCs. The CDR3 DNA is TGTGCCAGCAGAAATGCCGGGACCCGAAATTCACCCCTCCACTTT. This codes for CASRNAGTRNSPLHF.